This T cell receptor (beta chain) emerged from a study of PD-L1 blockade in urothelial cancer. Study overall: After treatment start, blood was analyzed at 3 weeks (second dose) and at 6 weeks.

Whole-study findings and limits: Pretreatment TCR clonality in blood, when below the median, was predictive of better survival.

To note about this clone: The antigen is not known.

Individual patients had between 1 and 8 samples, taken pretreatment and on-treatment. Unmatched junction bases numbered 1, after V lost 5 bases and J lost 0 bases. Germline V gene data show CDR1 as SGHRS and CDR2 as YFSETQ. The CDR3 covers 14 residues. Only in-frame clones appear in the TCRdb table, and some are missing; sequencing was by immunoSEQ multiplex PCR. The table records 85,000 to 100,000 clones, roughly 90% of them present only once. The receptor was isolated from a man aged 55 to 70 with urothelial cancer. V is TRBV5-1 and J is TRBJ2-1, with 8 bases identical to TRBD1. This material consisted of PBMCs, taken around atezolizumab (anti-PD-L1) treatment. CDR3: CASRGQGSYNEQFF. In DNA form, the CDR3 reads TGCGCCAGCAGAGGACAGGGCTCCTACAATGAGCAGTTCTTC.